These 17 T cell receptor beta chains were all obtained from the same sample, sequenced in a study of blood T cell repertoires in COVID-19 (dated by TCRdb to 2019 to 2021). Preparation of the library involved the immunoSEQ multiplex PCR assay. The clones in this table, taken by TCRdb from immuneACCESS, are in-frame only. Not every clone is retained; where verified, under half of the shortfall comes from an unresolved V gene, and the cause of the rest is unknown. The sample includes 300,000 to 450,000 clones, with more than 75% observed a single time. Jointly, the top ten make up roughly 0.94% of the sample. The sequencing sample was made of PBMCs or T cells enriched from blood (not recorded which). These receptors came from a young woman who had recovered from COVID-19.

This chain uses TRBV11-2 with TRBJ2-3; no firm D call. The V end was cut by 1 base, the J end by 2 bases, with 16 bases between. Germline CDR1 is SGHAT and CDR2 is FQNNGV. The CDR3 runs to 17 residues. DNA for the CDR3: TGTGCCAGCAGCTTAGCGGGTACACTACAATACACAGATACGCAGTATTTT. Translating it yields CASSLAGTLQYTDTQYF.

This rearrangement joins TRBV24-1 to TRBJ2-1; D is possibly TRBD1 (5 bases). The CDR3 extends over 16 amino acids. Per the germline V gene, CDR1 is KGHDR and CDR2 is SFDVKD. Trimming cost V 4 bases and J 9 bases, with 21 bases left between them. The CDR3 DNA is TGTGCCACCAGTGACATGACAGAGCTTGGCCCGGGTGAGCAGTTCTTC. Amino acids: CATSDMTELGPGEQFF.

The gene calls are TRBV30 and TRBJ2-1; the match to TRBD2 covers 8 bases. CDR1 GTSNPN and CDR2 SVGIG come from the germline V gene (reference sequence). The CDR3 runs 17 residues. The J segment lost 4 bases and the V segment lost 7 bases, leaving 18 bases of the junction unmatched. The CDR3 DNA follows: TGTGCCTACCGGGGGGGTTCCAACAGGAACGAGTACAATGAGCAGTTCTTC. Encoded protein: CAYRGGSNRNEYNEQFF.

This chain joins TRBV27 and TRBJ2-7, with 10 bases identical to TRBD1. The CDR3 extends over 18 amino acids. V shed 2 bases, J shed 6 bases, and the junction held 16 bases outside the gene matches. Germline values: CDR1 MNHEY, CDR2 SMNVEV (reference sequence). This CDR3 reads CASSLRLVRDRGSGEQYF. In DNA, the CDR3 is TGTGCCAGCAGTTTAAGGTTGGTCAGGGACAGGGGTTCAGGCGAGCAGTACTTC.

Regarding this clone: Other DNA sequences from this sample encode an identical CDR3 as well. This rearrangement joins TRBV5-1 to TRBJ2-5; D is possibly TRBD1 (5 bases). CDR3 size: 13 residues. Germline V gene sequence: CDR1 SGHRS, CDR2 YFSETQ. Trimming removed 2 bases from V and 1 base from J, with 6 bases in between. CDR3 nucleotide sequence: TGCGCCAGCAGCTTAGACAGCCAAGAGACCCAGTACTTC. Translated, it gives CASSLDSQETQYF.

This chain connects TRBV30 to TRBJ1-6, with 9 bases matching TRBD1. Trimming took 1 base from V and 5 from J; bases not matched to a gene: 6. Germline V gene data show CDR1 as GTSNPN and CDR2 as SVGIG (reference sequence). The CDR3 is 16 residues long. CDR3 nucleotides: TGTGCCTGGAGTGCATTATGGACAGGGGATAATTCACCCCTCCACTTT. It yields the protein CAWSALWTGDNSPLHF.

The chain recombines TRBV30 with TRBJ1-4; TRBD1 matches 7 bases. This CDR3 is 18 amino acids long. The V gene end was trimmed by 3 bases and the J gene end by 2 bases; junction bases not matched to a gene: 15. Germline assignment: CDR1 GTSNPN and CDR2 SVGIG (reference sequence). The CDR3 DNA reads TGTGCCTGGAGAAGCGGGAGGGACAGCAGGGGGACTAATGAAAAACTGTTTTTT. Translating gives CAWRSGRDSRGTNEKLFF.

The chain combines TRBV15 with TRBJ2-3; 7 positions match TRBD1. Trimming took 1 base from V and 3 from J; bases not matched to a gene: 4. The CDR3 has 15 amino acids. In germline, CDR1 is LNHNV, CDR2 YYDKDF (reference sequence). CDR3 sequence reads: CATSRGQGETDTQYF. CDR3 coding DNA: TGTGCCACCAGCAGAGGCCAGGGGGAGACAGATACGCAGTATTTT.

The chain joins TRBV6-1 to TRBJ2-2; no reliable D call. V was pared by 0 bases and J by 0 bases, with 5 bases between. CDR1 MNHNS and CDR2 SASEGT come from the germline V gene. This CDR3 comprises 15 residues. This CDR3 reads CASSEARANTGELFF. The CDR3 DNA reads TGTGCCAGCAGTGAAGCCCGAGCGAACACCGGGGAGCTGTTTTTT.

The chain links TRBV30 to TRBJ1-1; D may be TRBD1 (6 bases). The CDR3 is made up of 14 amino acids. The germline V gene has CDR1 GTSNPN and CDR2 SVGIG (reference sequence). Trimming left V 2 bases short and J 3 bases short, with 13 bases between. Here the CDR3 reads CAWSLWGGDTEAFF. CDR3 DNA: TGTGCCTGGAGTCTTTGGGGGGGCGACACTGAAGCTTTCTTT. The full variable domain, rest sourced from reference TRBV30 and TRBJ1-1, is SQTIHQWPATLVQPVGSPLSLECTVEGTSNPNLYWYRQAAGRGLQLLFYSVGIGQISSEVPQNLSASRPQDRQFILSSKKLLLSDSGFYLCAWSLWGGDTEAFFGQGTRLTVV.

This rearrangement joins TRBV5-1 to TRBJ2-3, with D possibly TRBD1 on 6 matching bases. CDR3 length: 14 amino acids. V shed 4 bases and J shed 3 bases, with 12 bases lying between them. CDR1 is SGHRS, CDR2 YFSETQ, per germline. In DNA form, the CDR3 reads TGCGCCAGCAGCCCCCGGACAGTTACAGATACGCAGTATTTT. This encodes CASSPRTVTDTQYF.

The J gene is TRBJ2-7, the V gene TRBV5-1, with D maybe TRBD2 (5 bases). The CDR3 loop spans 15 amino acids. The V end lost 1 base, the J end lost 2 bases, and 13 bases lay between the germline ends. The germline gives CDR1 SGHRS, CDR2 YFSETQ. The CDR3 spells CASSLSPGSTYEQYF. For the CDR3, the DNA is TGCGCCAGCAGCTTGTCGCCGGGGTCAACCTACGAGCAGTACTTC. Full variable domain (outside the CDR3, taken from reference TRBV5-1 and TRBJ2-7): KAGVTQTPRYLIKTRGQQVTLSCSPISGHRSVSWYQQTPGQGLQFLFEYFSETQRNKGNFPGRFSGRQFSNSRSEMNVSTLELGDSALYLCASSLSPGSTYEQYFGPGTRLTVT.

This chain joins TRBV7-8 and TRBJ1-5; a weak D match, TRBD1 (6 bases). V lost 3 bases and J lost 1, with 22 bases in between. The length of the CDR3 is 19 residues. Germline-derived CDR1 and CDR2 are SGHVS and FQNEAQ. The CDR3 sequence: CASSLFRDKFSQSNQPQHF. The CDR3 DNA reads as TGTGCCAGCAGCTTGTTTAGGGACAAATTTTCCCAGAGCAATCAGCCCCAGCATTTT.

This chain's CDR3 is CASTGQISGNTIYF. The CDR3 nucleotides are TGTGCCAGTACCGGACAGATCTCTGGAAACACCATATATTTT. This chain uses TRBV19 with TRBJ1-3; a weak D match, TRBD1 (6 bases). The CDR3 runs 14 residues. Germline V gives CDR1 LNHDA, CDR2 SQIVND (reference sequence). The V end lost 7 bases, the J end lost 0 bases, and 10 bases lay between the germline ends.

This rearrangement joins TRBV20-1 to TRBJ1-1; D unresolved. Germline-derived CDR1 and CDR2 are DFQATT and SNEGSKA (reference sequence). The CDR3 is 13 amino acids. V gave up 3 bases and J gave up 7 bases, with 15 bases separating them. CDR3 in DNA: TGCAGTGCTAGTTTCCCGGGAGGTATTGAAGCTTTCTTT. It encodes CSASFPGGIEAFF.

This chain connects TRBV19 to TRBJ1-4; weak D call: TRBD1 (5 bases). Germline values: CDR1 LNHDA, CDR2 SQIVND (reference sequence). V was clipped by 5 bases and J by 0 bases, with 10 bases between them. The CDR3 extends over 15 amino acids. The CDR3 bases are TGTGCCAGTAGTGTGACAGTGGCAACTAATGAAAAACTGTTTTTT. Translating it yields CASSVTVATNEKLFF. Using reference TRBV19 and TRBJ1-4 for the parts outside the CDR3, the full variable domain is DGGITQSPKYLFRKEGQNVTLSCEQNLNHDAMYWYRQDPGQGLRLIYYSQIVNDFQKGDIAEGYSVSREKKESFPLTVTSAQKNPTAFYLCASSVTVATNEKLFFGSGTQLSVL.

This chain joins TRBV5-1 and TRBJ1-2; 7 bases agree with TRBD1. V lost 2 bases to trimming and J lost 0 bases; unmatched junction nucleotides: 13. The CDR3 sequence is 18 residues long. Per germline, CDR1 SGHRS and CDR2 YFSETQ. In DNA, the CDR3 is TGCGCCAGCAGCTTAGGACAGGAGAAGATGTTTCCTAACTATGGCTACACCTTC. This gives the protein CASSLGQEKMFPNYGYTF.